Detailed here is one T cell receptor beta chain. This record belongs to a study of blood T cell repertoires in COVID-19. Study information: The United States, Italy and Spain were the sources of the acute and convalescent COVID-19 samples. Sources were T cells, B-cell-depleted T cells, or PBMCs; the material itself was cDNA or gDNA.

Per the authors' pipeline: The authors estimated nucleated cell counts from reference gene primer amplification. Sequencing was performed with immunoSEQ multiplex PCR; in TCRdb, only in-frame clones are kept and a portion is missing. That table supplies the V and J calls and clone size; D and trimming were determined from the DNA. Among 200,000 to 300,000 clones listed, 87% were seen once. The trim removed 8 bases at V and 5 bases at J, leaving 15 bases unmatched. This CDR3 is built from 18 residues. CDR1 and CDR2 from the germline V gene are MNHEY and SMNVEV (reference sequence). Specimen: peripheral blood. This chain connects TRBV27 to TRBJ2-1; TRBD2 matches at 13 bases. This TCR derives from a man aged 18 to 30 with active or convalescent COVID-19. The CDR3 reads CASERTSGRAWGHNEQFF. The DNA for the CDR3 is TGTGCCAGCGAAAGAACTAGCGGGAGGGCATGGGGTCACAATGAGCAGTTCTTC.